The entry below describes one TCR beta chain. Libraries were prepared by immunoSEQ multiplex PCR; TCRdb keeps only in-frame clonotypes and omits some of them. This table holds roughly 100,000 clones, 85% found once. Trimming took off 3 bases at V and 8 bases at J, with 11 bases between the two ends. CDR1 is KGHSH, CDR2 LQKENI, per germline. This CDR3 has 13 residues. The sample belongs to a study of cytomegalovirus exposure and HLA in healthy donors. The sample taken for sequencing was PBMCs. This chain uses TRBV18 with TRBJ2-4; weak D call: TRBD2 (5 bases). The source is a man younger than 30 in good health and CMV-seropositive. The CDR3 here is CASSPPARDIQYF. The CDR3 coding sequence is TGTGCCAGCTCACCGCCGGCGAGGGACATTCAGTACTTC. Filled out from reference TRBV18 and TRBJ2-4, the complete variable domain reads NAGVMQNPRHLVRRRGQEARLRCSPMKGHSHVYWYRQLPEEGLKFMVYLQKENIIDESGMPKERFSAEFPKEGPSILRIQQVVRGDSAAYFCASSPPARDIQYFGAGTRLSVL.